These 16 T cell receptor beta chains originate from one sample sequenced in a study of blood T cell repertoires in COVID-19. Libraries were prepared by immunoSEQ multiplex PCR; TCRdb keeps only in-frame clonotypes and omits some of them. Of over 250,000 clones listed, roughly 90% are singletons. Sequenced: PBMCs or T cells enriched from blood (not recorded which). All receptors derive from a woman aged 60-70 years who had recovered from COVID-19.

V usage is TRBV11-3 and J usage is TRBJ1-2; tentatively, D is TRBD1 (5 bases). Germline assignment: CDR1 SGHNT and CDR2 YENEEA. The CDR3 spans 13 residues. V gave up 5 bases and J gave up 6 bases, with 13 bases separating them. Written as DNA, the CDR3 is TGTGCCAGCAGCCAAGGGGAACTTAATGGCTACACCTTC. It specifies CASSQGELNGYTF.

The chain uses TRBV11-3 and TRBJ2-1; D might be TRBD2 (7 bases). Trimming removed 1 base at V and 4 bases at J, with 14 bases between. The CDR3 sequence is 16 residues long. The germline V gene has CDR1 SGHNT and CDR2 YENEEA. This CDR3 reads CASSLGGGRGYNEQFF. The CDR3 region has the DNA TGTGCCAGCAGCTTAGGAGGGGGGAGGGGATACAATGAGCAGTTCTTC.

The rearrangement uses TRBV2 and TRBJ1-6; 7 bases are a match to TRBD1. The CDR3 spans 12 residues. Looked up from germline, CDR1 is SNHLY and CDR2 is FYNNEI. Trimming took 7 bases from V and 6 from J; bases not matched to a gene: 0. CDR3 loop: CASTGGNSPLHF. CDR3 sequence (DNA): TGTGCCAGCACAGGGGGTAATTCACCCCTCCACTTT. Filled out from reference TRBV2 and TRBJ1-6, the complete variable domain reads EPEVTQTPSHQVTQMGQEVILRCVPISNHLYFYWYRQILGQKVEFLVSFYNNEISEKSEIFDDQFSVERPDGSNFTLKIRSTKLEDSAMYFCASTGGNSPLHFGNGTRLTVT.

This clone was counted between two and nine times. The V and J genes are TRBV7-6 and TRBJ2-5, with TRBD2 matching over 7 bases. The CDR3 covers 16 residues. Germline V gene data show CDR1 as SGHVS and CDR2 as FNYEAQ. The junction had 5 bases not matched to a gene; V was cut back by 1 base and J by 0 bases. DNA for the CDR3: TGTGCCAGCAGCTTAGGTGAAGCGGGGTACCAAGAGACCCAGTACTTC. Protein sequence: CASSLGEAGYQETQYF. The entire variable domain, with the rest obtained from reference TRBV7-6 and TRBJ2-5, is as follows: GAGVSQSPRYKVTKRGQDVALRCDPISGHVSLYWYRQALGQGPEFLTYFNYEAQQDKSGLPNDRFSAERPEGSISTLTIQRTEQRDSAMYRCASSLGEAGYQETQYFGPGTRLLVL.

In its sample, this clone was seen once. The gene calls are TRBV9 and TRBJ2-3; no definite D call. Germline-derived CDR1 and CDR2 are SGDLS and YYNGEE. V shed 4 bases and J shed 0 bases, with 6 bases lying between them. The CDR3 has 13 amino acids. In DNA, the CDR3 is TGTGCCAGCAGCTCCTCGAGCACAGATACGCAGTATTTT. Amino acids: CASSSSSTDTQYF. The full variable domain, completed using reference TRBV9 and TRBJ2-3, is DSGVTQTPKHLITATGQRVTLRCSPRSGDLSVYWYQQSLDQGLQFLIQYYNGEERAKGNILERFSAQQFPDLHSELNLSSLELGDSALYFCASSSSSTDTQYFGPGTRLTVL.

This clone was seen just once. V usage is TRBV5-1 and J usage is TRBJ1-2; 7 positions match TRBD1. CDR1 SGHRS and CDR2 YFSETQ come from the germline V gene. There are 13 residues in the CDR3. The J segment lost 4 bases and the V segment lost 1 base, leaving 1 base of the junction unmatched. This CDR3 is CASSLSGGYGYTF. CDR3 DNA sequence: TGCGCCAGCAGCTTGTCAGGGGGCTATGGCTACACCTTC.

This clone was seen a few times. The V call is TRBV12-5, the J call TRBJ2-2; D may be TRBD1 (6 bases). CDR1 is LGHNT, CDR2 FRNRAP, per germline. V was pared by 1 base and J by 2 bases, with 17 bases between. The CDR3 totals 18 residues. The CDR3 nucleotides read TGTGCTAGTGGTTTGGCCCCTCCCGACAGGATCAACACCGGGGAGCTGTTTTTT. Protein: CASGLAPPDRINTGELFF. The full variable domain, in which reference TRBV12-5 and TRBJ2-2 provide the parts outside the CDR3, is DARVTQTPRHKVTEMGQEVTMRCQPILGHNTVFWYRQTMMQGLELLAYFRNRAPLDDSGMPKDRFSAEMPDATLATLKIQPSEPRDSAVYFCASGLAPPDRINTGELFFGEGSRLTVL.

In the case of this clone: This CDR3 is also generated by other DNA sequences in the sample. The chain combines TRBV18 with TRBJ2-7; 8 positions match TRBD1. Per the germline V gene, CDR1 is KGHSH and CDR2 is LQKENI. Losses at the gene ends were 4 bases for V and 2 bases for J; bases not matched to a gene: 4. The CDR3 has 14 amino acids. The CDR3 loop is CASSLGQGPYEQYF. CDR3 DNA: TGTGCCAGCTCACTCGGACAGGGTCCCTACGAGCAGTACTTC.

The rearrangement uses TRBV11-3 and TRBJ2-3, with 11 bases identical to TRBD1. The CDR3 totals 15 residues. Germline values: CDR1 SGHNT, CDR2 YENEEA. Trimming cost V 5 bases and J 6 bases; bases outside gene matches: 7. DNA for the CDR3: TGTGCCAGCAGCCCCGGACAGGGGGCAACCGATACGCAGTATTTT. Translation gives CASSPGQGATDTQYF.

This chain uses TRBV28 with TRBJ2-7; no clear D. Trimming cost V 4 bases and J 3 bases, with 13 bases left between them. This CDR3 region has 14 residues. The germline V gene encodes CDR1 MDHEN and CDR2 SYDVKM. The CDR3 DNA is TGTGCCAGCAGTTCTAGTGTTTCAAACTACGAGCAGTACTTC. Protein sequence: CASSSSVSNYEQYF.

The chain uses TRBV28 and TRBJ2-5; TRBD1 is a possible D gene (5 bases). This CDR3 is 12 amino acids long. CDR1 and CDR2 from the germline V gene are MDHEN and SYDVKM. V gave up 7 bases and J gave up 5 bases, with 11 bases separating them. The CDR3 loop is CASNPPGETQYF. The CDR3 bases are TGTGCCAGCAACCCCCCAGGGGAGACCCAGTACTTC. Drawing the rest from reference TRBV28 and TRBJ2-5, the complete variable domain is DVKVTQSSRYLVKRTGEKVFLECVQDMDHENMFWYRQDPGLGLRLIYFSYDVKMKEKGDIPEGYSVSREKKERFSLILESASTNQTSMYLCASNPPGETQYFGPGTRLLVL.

The chain has TRBV5-8 and TRBJ2-7; D might be TRBD1 (6 bases). V was pared by 5 bases and J by 4 bases, with 16 bases between. CDR3 length: 14 residues. CDR1 and CDR2 from the germline V gene are SGHTS and YDEGEE. CDR3 protein: CASSYRTERYEQYF. The CDR3 DNA follows: TGTGCCAGCAGTTACAGGACAGAAAGGTACGAGCAGTACTTC.

This sequence joins TRBV30 and TRBJ1-6; no clear D. This CDR3 comprises 13 residues. Trimming shortened V by 0 bases and J by 7 bases, and 7 bases separated the two germline ends. The germline CDR1 and CDR2 sequences are GTSNPN and SVGIG (reference sequence). This chain's CDR3 is CAWSVRENSPLHF. The CDR3 coding sequence is TGTGCCTGGAGTGTACGAGAAAATTCACCCCTCCACTTT.

V and J are TRBV7-9 and TRBJ1-2, with 8 bases that match TRBD1. The CDR3 is 15 residues long. Germline lookup yields CDR1 SEHNR and CDR2 FQNEAQ (reference sequence). Trimming at V came to 5 bases and at J to 4 bases, leaving 9 bases not matched to a gene. The CDR3 protein is CASSHRDRLTYGYTF. CDR3 DNA sequence: TGTGCCAGCAGCCACCGGGACAGGCTAACCTATGGCTACACCTTC.

This sequence joins TRBV6-1 and TRBJ1-4, with D possibly matching TRBD1 (5 bases). Germline V gene lookup returns CDR1 MNHNS and CDR2 SASEGT. This CDR3 has 15 amino acids. Trimming stripped 3 bases from V and 4 bases from J, with 12 bases between. CDR3 DNA: TGTGCCAGCAGTGATCAGAGACAGCTTAATGAAAAACTGTTTTTT. As protein: CASSDQRQLNEKLFF.

V usage is TRBV5-8 and J usage is TRBJ1-2; possible D gene TRBD1, 5 bases. Germline V gene sequence: CDR1 SGHTS, CDR2 YDEGEE. Trimming cost V 5 bases and J 4 bases, with 18 bases left between them. The CDR3 is 15 residues long. The DNA of the CDR3 is TGTGCCAGCAGGGGGGGGTTGGGGCCGGGCTATGGCTACACCTTC. Amino acid sequence: CASRGGLGPGYGYTF.